The clone carrying this T cell receptor (beta chain) appeared a single time. There are 16 residues in the CDR3. Germline trimming cut 2 bases from V and 5 bases from J; bases unmatched to any gene: 7. Germline CDR1 is KGHDR and CDR2 is SFDVKD. Original processing methods: Using reference gene primer amplification, nucleated cell counts were estimated. Data came from immunoSEQ multiplex PCR; TCRdb stores just in-frame clones and leaves some out. That table furnishes V, J and clone size, whereas the DNA furnished D and trimming. The sample records some 80,000 clones, almost 90% being singletons. These data come from a study of blood T cell repertoires in COVID-19.

The receptor's source is a human donor in a cohort sampled during active COVID-19. V usage is TRBV24-1 and J usage is TRBJ2-5, with TRBD1 matching 10 bases. Sequences were obtained from peripheral blood. The CDR3 DNA reads TGTGCCACCAGTGATTCGGGACAGGGGATGGGGGAGACCCAGTACTTC. Its translation: CATSDSGQGMGETQYF.